The next 18 T cell receptor beta chains were all read from a single sample in a study of OX40 agonist ivuxolimab in advanced cancers. This table comes from immunoSEQ multiplex PCR, and its TCRdb copy is limited to in-frame clones, with some not included. The sample has tens of thousands of clones, over 75% seen once. The specimen comprised CD4+ or CD8+ T cells sorted from blood, sampled in a trial of the OX40 agonist ivuxolimab. Receptors originate from an adult with an advanced solid tumor such as melanoma, head and neck, liver or kidney cancer.

The chain has TRBV10-3 and TRBJ2-1; D unclear. The V end lost 7 bases, the J end lost 8 bases, and 15 bases lay between the germline ends. This CDR3 comprises 13 residues. The germline gives CDR1 ENHRY, CDR2 SYGVKD. CDR3 sequence: CAIKIESDYEQFF. DNA for the CDR3: TGTGCCATCAAAATAGAATCCGACTATGAGCAGTTCTTC.

There are a few counts of this clone. This chain links TRBV2 with TRBJ1-5; D unresolved. The CDR3 contains 14 residues. With 3 bases removed from V and 2 bases from J, the gap between germline ends came to 8 bases. Germline-derived CDR1 and CDR2 are SNHLY and FYNNEI. As DNA, the CDR3 is TGTGCCAGCAGTGAGTCGGGTGGCAATCAGCCCCAGCATTTT. It codes for CASSESGGNQPQHF.

The chain recombines TRBV19 with TRBJ2-1, with a possible D match to TRBD2 (6 bases). The V gene's germline CDR1 is LNHDA and CDR2 SQIVND (reference sequence). The CDR3 loop spans 17 amino acids. With 4 bases removed from V and 4 bases from J, the gap between germline ends came to 20 bases. The DNA for the CDR3 is TGTGCCAGTAGTAGGTCGGGAGACCCAAAACAATACAATGAGCAGTTCTTC. Amino acid sequence: CASSRSGDPKQYNEQFF.

This clone was found once. The chain couples TRBV19 to TRBJ2-2; 8 nucleotides match TRBD1. J gave up 5 bases and V 9 bases, and 14 bases lay outside the gene matches. The CDR3 is made up of 16 amino acids. Germline CDR1 and CDR2: LNHDA and SQIVND (reference sequence). The CDR3 loop is CASRRARQGRTGELFF. CDR3 sequence (DNA): TGTGCCAGCCGAAGGGCCAGACAGGGGCGGACCGGGGAGCTGTTTTTT.

V is TRBV11-2 and J is TRBJ1-3; D ambiguous. CDR1 is SGHAT, CDR2 FQNNGV, per germline. V was shortened by 4 bases and J by 1 base, with 8 bases between the two germline ends. The CDR3 spans 14 residues. The CDR3 nucleotides are TGTGCCAGCAGCTCGAGGGAGTCTGGAAACACCATATATTTT. This translates into CASSSRESGNTIYF.

This chain joins TRBV4-1 and TRBJ1-4, with TRBD1 matching 7 bases. The germline V gene has CDR1 MGHRA and CDR2 YSYEKL. V was pared by 0 bases and J by 4 bases, with 5 bases of the junction left unmatched. The CDR3 is 16 residues long. The CDR3 reads CASSQDRGQLNEKLFF. The CDR3 bases are TGCGCCAGCAGCCAAGATAGGGGACAGCTTAATGAAAAACTGTTTTTT.

A word on this clone: Within the sample, other DNA sequences also encode this same CDR3. The chain links TRBV11-2 to TRBJ2-7; no definite D call. Trimming left V 1 base short and J 2 bases short, with 6 bases between. Germline V gene lookup returns CDR1 SGHAT and CDR2 FQNNGV. The CDR3 covers 13 residues. The CDR3 coding sequence is TGTGCCAGCAGCTTAGGCAGGACCTACGAGCAGTACTTC. Its translation: CASSLGRTYEQYF.

The CDR3 nucleotides are TGTGCCAGCAGTCCGGGACAAAACTACGAGCAGTACTTC. Its protein product is CASSPGQNYEQYF. The rearrangement joins TRBV27 to TRBJ2-7; D perhaps matches TRBD1 (6 bases). The CDR3 covers 13 residues. Germline loops: CDR1 MNHEY, CDR2 SMNVEV (reference sequence). V lost 5 bases to trimming and J lost 3 bases, with 11 bases between them.

The chain has TRBV27 and TRBJ2-1, with 8 bases lining up with TRBD2. The CDR3 runs to 15 residues. The junction had 8 bases not matched to a gene; V was cut back by 2 bases and J by 8 bases. The germline V gene has CDR1 MNHEY and CDR2 SMNVEV (reference sequence). The DNA of the CDR3 is TGTGCCAGCAGTTTACTAGCGGGCCCAGTCGATGAGCAGTTCTTC. It codes for CASSLLAGPVDEQFF.

This sequence joins TRBV4-2 and TRBJ1-5; D uncertain. CDR3 length equals 13 residues. Germline V gene data show CDR1 as LGHNA and CDR2 as YNFKEQ. V lost 0 bases and J lost 6, with 6 bases in between. The CDR3 coding sequence is TGTGCCAGCAGCCAAGATCCAGCTCAGCCCCAGCATTTT. Translated, it gives CASSQDPAQPQHF.

V is TRBV5-6 and J is TRBJ2-5; either TRBD1 or TRBD2 may fit D (6 bases each). The V gene's germline CDR1 is SGHDT and CDR2 YYEEEE. Trimming removed 2 bases from V and 4 bases from J, with 18 bases in between. The CDR3 sequence is 16 residues long. This chain's CDR3 is CASSFMRGAMRETQYF. Written as DNA, the CDR3 is TGTGCCAGCAGCTTTATGAGGGGGGCTATGCGAGAGACCCAGTACTTC. Drawing the rest from reference TRBV5-6 and TRBJ2-5, the complete variable domain is DAGVTQSPTHLIKTRGQQVTLRCSPKSGHDTVSWYQQALGQGPQFIFQYYEEEERQRGNFPDRFSGHQFPNYSSELNVNALLLGDSALYLCASSFMRGAMRETQYFGPGTRLLVL.

V and J are TRBV28 and TRBJ1-2, with 7 positions matching TRBD1. Unmatched junction bases numbered 15, after V lost 5 bases and J lost 6 bases. The CDR3 is 16 residues long. CDR1 and CDR2 from the germline V gene are MDHEN and SYDVKM. The CDR3 here is CASSTPRDREINGYTF. Written as DNA, the CDR3 is TGTGCCAGCAGTACTCCCCGCGACAGGGAGATAAATGGCTACACCTTC.

V and J are TRBV9 and TRBJ2-1, with D tentatively TRBD1 (6 bases). The CDR3 runs to 14 residues. With 0 bases removed from V and 5 bases from J, the gap between germline ends came to 9 bases. Germline V lookup: CDR1 SGDLS, CDR2 YYNGEE. The CDR3 sequence is CASSVADSHNEQFF. The CDR3 nucleotides are TGTGCCAGCAGCGTAGCGGACAGCCACAATGAGCAGTTCTTC.

The V gene is TRBV11-2, the J gene TRBJ2-4, with a weak D call TRBD2 (5 bases). Looked up from germline, CDR1 is SGHAT and CDR2 is FQNNGV. V shed 8 bases and J shed 0 bases, with 20 bases lying between them. The CDR3 has 17 amino acids. In nucleotides, the CDR3 is TGTGCCAGCCTCGGACGCGAGGGTATCAGAGCCAAAAACATTCAGTACTTC. As protein: CASLGREGIRAKNIQYF.

CDR3 DNA sequence: TGCGCCAGCAGCCCGGGGACATCCTCTGGAAACACCATATATTTT. Residues: CASSPGTSSGNTIYF. The chain is built from TRBV4-1 and TRBJ1-3; weak D call: TRBD1 (6 bases). V dropped 4 bases and J dropped 0 bases, with 10 bases sitting between them. Per germline, CDR1 MGHRA and CDR2 YSYEKL. The CDR3 is 15 residues long.

This clone was seen only a few times. J is TRBJ1-1 and V is TRBV6-1; D may be TRBD1 (5 bases). Deletions cut 4 bases from V and 8 bases from J, with 17 bases between. Germline V gene data show CDR1 as MNHNS and CDR2 as SASEGT. The length of the CDR3 is 14 residues. The CDR3, as DNA: TGTGCCAGCAGTGCAAACAGGAACGTTAGGGAAGCTTTCTTT. This codes for CASSANRNVREAFF.

The sample holds one count of this clone. The chain joins TRBV7-9 to TRBJ2-1, with D perhaps assigned TRBD1 or TRBD2 (5 bases each). V shed 0 bases and J shed 0 bases, with 6 bases lying between them. The CDR3 totals 15 residues. Germline CDR1 and CDR2: SEHNR and FQNEAQ (reference sequence). The CDR3, as DNA: TGTGCCAGCAGCTTAGCGGGGGTCTCCTACAATGAGCAGTTCTTC. Translation gives CASSLAGVSYNEQFF.

The rearrangement links TRBV7-2 to TRBJ2-7; 12 bases line up with TRBD2. This CDR3 contains 14 residues. The V and J ends lost 7 bases and 8 bases, in that order; junction bases with no gene match: 9. Per germline, CDR1 SGHTA and CDR2 FQGNSA. The CDR3 here is CASKLAGGSTKQYF. CDR3 coding DNA: TGTGCCAGCAAACTAGCGGGGGGATCTACGAAGCAGTACTTC.